This T cell receptor (beta chain) was recorded in a study of blood T cells in healthy people across ages. The use of a sample-barcoded 5' primer and a J-beta primer mix characterized a second PCR of roughly 6 to 12 cycles. A single record per CDR3 protein comes from TCRdb applying MiXCR to the 5' RACE reads. The sample holds 1.5 million to 2 million distinct CDR3 sequences; roughly two fifths are singletons and the top ten take 23%. V was clipped by 1 base and J by 0 bases, with 5 bases between them. Germline CDR1 SGHVS, CDR2 FQNEAQ. The CDR3 loop spans 14 amino acids. This clonotype showed up just a few times. Each sample provided at least 5.5 micrograms of extracted total RNA.

The V and J genes are TRBV7-8 and TRBJ2-3, with D uncertain. The receptor comes from a human donor in good health. The sample consisted of blood. The CDR3 nucleotides are TGTGCCAGCAGCTTAGTGTGGAGCACAGATACGCAGTATTTT. Encoded protein: CASSLVWSTDTQYF. The entire variable domain, with the rest obtained from reference TRBV7-8 and TRBJ2-3, is as follows: GAGVSQSPRYKVAKRGQDVALRCDPISGHVSLFWYQQALGQGPEFLTYFQNEAQLDKSGLPSDRFFAERPEGSVSTLKIQRTQQEDSAVYLCASSLVWSTDTQYFGPGTRLTVL.